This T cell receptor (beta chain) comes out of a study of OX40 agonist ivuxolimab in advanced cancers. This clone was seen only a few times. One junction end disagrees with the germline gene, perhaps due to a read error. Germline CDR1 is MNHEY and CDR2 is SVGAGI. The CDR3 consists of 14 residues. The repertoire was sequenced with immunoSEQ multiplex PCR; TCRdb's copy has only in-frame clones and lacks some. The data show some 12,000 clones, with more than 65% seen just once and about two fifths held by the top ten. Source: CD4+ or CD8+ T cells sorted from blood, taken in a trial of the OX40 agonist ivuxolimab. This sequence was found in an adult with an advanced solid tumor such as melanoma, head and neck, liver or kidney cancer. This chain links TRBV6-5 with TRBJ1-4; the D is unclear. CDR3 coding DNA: TGTGCCATCAGTGAGCACCCAACTAATGAAAAACTGTTTTTT. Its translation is CAISEHPTNEKLFF.